Listed below are T cell receptor beta chains from one sample, sequenced in a study of CD8 T cells in Susac syndrome. Via MiXCR, TCRdb re-called the immunoSEQ multiplex PCR reads, giving one row per CDR3 protein. The data hold roughly 300,000 distinct CDR3 sequences, with around 83% observed a single time. Material: CD8+ T cells from PBMCs. All receptors come from a human donor with multiple sclerosis. The conserved cysteine and the conserved F or W are not part of the CDR3 here. A D gene is named only where the DNA matches it firmly.

J gene | V gene | D gene | CDR3 protein
TRBJ2-7 | TRBV18 | TRBD1 | ASLSADRGYEQY
TRBJ1-2 | TRBV7-9 | NA | ASSRGGYWYGYT
TRBJ1-5 | TRBV19 | NA | ASKGGYRRDYSNQPQH
TRBJ2-7 | TRBV27 | NA | ASSLSRNAYEQY
TRBJ1-4 | TRBV4-1 | NA | ASSQDRWEKLF
TRBJ1-3 | TRBV2 | TRBD1 | ASTLPTDRDKHVSGNTIY
TRBJ2-1 | TRBV19 | NA | ASSPRDGPYNEQF
TRBJ2-1 | TRBV27 | NA | ASSLDPRGAGRAYNEQF
TRBJ2-3 | TRBV3-1 | NA | ASSQLASRESADTQY
TRBJ2-7 | TRBV14 | NA | ASSQVRGNYEQY
TRBJ2-2 | TRBV19 | NA | ASSIVRTGELF
TRBJ1-1 | TRBV2 | NA | ATPGAGRAF
TRBJ2-3 | TRBV7-8 | TRBD2 | ASSAGTSGTDTQY
TRBJ2-1 | TRBV6-2/TRBV6-3 | NA | ASRIHGSGEQF
TRBJ2-7 | TRBV27 | NA | ASSPLGAYYEQY